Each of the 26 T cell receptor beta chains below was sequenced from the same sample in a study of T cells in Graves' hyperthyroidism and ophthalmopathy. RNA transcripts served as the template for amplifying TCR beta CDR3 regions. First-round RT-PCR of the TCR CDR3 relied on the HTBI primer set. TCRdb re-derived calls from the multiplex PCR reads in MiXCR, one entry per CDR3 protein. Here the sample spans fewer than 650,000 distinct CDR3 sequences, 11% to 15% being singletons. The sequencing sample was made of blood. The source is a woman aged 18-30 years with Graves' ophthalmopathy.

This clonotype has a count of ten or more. The CDR3 loop is CASRKIRDYEQYF. The DNA of the CDR3 is TGTGCCAGCAGAAAAATCAGGGACTACGAGCAGTACTTC. The rearrangement uses TRBV28 and TRBJ2-7; weak D call: TRBD1 (5 bases). The CDR3 runs to 13 residues. CDR1 and CDR2 (germline): MDHEN, SYDVKM. The ends were cut back, 6 bases at V and 3 bases at J, with 12 bases in the middle.

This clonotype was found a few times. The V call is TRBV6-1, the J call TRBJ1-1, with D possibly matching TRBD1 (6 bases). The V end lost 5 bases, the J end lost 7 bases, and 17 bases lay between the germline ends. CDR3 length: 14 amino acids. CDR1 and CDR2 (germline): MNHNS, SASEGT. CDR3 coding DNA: TGTGCCAGCAGTCGTAGCCAGGGGTTTGATGAAGCTTTCTTT. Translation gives CASSRSQGFDEAFF.

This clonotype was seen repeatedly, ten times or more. DNA of the CDR3: TGTGCCAGCAGTGAGACAGGGTCAGATACGCAGTATTTT. It codes for CASSETGSDTQYF. The chain is built from TRBV2 and TRBJ2-3; the match to TRBD1 covers 7 bases. Germline V gene lookup returns CDR1 SNHLY and CDR2 FYNNEI. This CDR3 contains 13 residues. V lost 3 bases, J lost 4 bases, and 1 base stayed unmatched.

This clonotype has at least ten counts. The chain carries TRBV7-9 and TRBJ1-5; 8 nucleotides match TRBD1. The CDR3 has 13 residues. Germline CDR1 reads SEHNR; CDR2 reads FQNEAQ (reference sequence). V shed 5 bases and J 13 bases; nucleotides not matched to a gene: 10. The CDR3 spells CASSPRGQVGQHF. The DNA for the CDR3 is TGTGCCAGCAGCCCGAGGGGACAGGTGGGGCAGCATTTT. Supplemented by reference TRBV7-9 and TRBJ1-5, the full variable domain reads DTGVSQNPRHKITKRGQNVTFRCDPISEHNRLYWYRQTLGQGPEFLTYFQNEAQLEKSRLLSDRFSAERPKGSFSTLEIQRTEQGDSAMYLCASSPRGQVGQHFGDGTRLSIL.

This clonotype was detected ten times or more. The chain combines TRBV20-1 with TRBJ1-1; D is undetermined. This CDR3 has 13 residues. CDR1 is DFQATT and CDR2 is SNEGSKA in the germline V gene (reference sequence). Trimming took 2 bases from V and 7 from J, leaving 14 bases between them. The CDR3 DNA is TGCAGTGCTAGACTTTGGGAAACCAGTGAAGCTTTCTTT. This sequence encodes CSARLWETSEAFF.

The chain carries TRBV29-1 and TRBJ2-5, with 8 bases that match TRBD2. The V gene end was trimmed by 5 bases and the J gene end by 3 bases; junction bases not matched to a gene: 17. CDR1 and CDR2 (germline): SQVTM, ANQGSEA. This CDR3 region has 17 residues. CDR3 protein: CSVFDPLGSGSEETQYF. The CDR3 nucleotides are TGCAGCGTTTTCGATCCCCTAGGGAGCGGGAGTGAAGAGACCCAGTACTTC.

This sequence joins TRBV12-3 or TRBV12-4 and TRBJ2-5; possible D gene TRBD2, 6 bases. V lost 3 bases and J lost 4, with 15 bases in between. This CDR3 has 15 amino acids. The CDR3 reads CASSLEGRYGETQYF. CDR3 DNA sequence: TGTGCCAGCAGTTTGGAGGGGCGGTATGGAGAGACCCAGTACTTC.

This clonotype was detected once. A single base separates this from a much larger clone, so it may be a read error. The CDR3, as DNA: TGCAGTGCTCAACTTTATGAGAGAGGGGAGACCCGGTACTTC. Translated: CSAQLYERGETRYF. The chain links TRBV20-1 to TRBJ2-5; D could derive from TRBD1 or TRBD2 (5 bases each). Germline V gene data show CDR1 as DFQATT and CDR2 as SNEGSKA (reference sequence). CDR3 length: 14 amino acids.

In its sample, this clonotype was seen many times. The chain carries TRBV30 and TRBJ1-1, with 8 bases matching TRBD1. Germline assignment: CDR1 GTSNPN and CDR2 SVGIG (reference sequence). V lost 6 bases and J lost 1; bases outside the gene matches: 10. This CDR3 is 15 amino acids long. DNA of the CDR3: TGTGCCTGCACAAGGGACAGGTTCGAGAACACTGAAGCTTTCTTT. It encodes CACTRDRFENTEAFF. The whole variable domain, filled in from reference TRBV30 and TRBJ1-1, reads SQTIHQWPATLVQPVGSPLSLECTVEGTSNPNLYWYRQAAGRGLQLLFYSVGIGQISSEVPQNLSASRPQDRQFILSSKKLLLSDSGFYLCACTRDRFENTEAFFGQGTRLTVV.

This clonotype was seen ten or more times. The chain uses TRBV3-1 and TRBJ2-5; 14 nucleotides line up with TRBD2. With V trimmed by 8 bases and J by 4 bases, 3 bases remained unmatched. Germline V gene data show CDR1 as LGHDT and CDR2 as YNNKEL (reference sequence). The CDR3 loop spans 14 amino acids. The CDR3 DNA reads TGTGCCAGCGGACTAGCGGGAGGTAGAGAGACCCAGTACTTC. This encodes CASGLAGGRETQYF.

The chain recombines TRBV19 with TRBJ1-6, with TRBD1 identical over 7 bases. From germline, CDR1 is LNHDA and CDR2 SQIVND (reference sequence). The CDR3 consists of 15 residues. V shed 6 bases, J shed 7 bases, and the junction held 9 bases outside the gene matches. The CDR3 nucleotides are TGTGCCAGTAGCCCTGCAGGGGGGTGGAATTCACCCCTCCACTTT. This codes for CASSPAGGWNSPLHF.

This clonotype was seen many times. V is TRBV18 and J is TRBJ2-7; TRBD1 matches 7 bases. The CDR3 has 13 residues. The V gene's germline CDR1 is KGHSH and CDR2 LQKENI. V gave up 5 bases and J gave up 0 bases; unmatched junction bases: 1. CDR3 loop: CASSGDSSYEQYF. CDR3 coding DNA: TGTGCCAGCTCAGGGGACAGCTCCTACGAGCAGTACTTC.

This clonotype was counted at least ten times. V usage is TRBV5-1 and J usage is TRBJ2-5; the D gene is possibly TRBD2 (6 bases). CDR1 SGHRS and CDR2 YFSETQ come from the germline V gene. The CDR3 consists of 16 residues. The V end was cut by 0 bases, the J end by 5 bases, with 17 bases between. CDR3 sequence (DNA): TGCGCCAGCAGCTTGGGCCTGGGGCGGGAATACGAGACCCAGTACTTC. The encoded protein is CASSLGLGREYETQYF.

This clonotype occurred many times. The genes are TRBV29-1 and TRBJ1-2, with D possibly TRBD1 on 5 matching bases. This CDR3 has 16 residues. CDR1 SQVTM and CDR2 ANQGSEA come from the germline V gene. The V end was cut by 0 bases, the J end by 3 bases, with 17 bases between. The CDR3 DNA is TGCAGCGTTGAAGATAAAAGACAGTTTAAGGACTATGGCTACACCTTC. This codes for CSVEDKRQFKDYGYTF. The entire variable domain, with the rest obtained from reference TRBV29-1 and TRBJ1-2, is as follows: SAVISQKPSRDICQRGTSLTIQCQVDSQVTMMFWYRQQPGQSLTLIATANQGSEATYESGFVIDKFPISRPNLTFSTLTVSNMSPEDSSIYLCSVEDKRQFKDYGYTFGSGTRLTVV.

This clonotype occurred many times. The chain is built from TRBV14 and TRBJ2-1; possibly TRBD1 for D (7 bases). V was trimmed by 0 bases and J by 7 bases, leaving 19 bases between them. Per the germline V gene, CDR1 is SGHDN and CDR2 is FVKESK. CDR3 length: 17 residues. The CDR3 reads CASSQERGLATSNEQFF. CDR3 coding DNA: TGTGCCAGCAGCCAAGAGAGGGGGCTAGCGACGAGTAATGAGCAGTTCTTC.

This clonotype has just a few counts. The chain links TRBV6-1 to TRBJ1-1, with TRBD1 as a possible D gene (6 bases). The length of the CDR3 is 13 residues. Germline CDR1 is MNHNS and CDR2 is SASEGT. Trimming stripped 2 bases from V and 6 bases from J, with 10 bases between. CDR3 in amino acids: CASSEIRGAEAFF. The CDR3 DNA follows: TGTGCCAGCAGTGAAATCAGGGGCGCTGAAGCTTTCTTT.

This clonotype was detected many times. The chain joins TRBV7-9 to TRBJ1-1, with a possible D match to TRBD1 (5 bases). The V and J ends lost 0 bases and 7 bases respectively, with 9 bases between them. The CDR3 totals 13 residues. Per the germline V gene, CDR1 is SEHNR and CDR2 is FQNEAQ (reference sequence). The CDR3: CASSLAPGREAFF. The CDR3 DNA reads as TGTGCCAGCAGCTTAGCGCCGGGACGTGAAGCTTTCTTT.

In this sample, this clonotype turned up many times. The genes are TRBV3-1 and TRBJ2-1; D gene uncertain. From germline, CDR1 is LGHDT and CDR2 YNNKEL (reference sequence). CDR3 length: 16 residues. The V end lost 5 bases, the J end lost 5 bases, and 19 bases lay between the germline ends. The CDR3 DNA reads TGTGCCAGCAGCACGCAGACCCTCTACAACCACAATGAGCAGTTCTTC. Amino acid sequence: CASSTQTLYNHNEQFF.

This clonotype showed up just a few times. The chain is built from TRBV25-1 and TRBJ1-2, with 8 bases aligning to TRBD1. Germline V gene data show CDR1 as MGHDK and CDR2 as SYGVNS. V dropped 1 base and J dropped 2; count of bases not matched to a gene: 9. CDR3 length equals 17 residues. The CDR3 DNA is TGTGCCAGCAGTGAATGGGGTGGGACAGGATCGAACTATGGCTACACCTTC. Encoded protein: CASSEWGGTGSNYGYTF.

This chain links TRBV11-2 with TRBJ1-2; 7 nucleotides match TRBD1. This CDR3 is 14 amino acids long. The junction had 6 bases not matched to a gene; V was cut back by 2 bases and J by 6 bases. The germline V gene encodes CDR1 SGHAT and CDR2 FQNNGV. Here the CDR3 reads CASSLRGTVNGYTF. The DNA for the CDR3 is TGTGCCAGCAGCTTAAGGGGGACAGTCAATGGCTACACCTTC. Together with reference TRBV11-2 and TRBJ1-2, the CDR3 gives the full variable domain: EAGVAQSPRYKIIEKRQSVAFWCNPISGHATLYWYQQILGQGPKLLIQFQNNGVVDDSQLPKDRFSAERLKGVDSTLKIQPAKLEDSAVYLCASSLRGTVNGYTFGSGTRLTVV.

Here the CDR3 DNA reads TGTGCCAGCAGTCCGGTCGTCGGCAGAGTGAACACTGAAGCTTTCTTT. It yields the protein CASSPVVGRVNTEAFF. This sequence joins TRBV27 and TRBJ1-1; D not certain. Trimming stripped 5 bases from V and 0 bases from J, with 16 bases between. The length of the CDR3 is 16 residues. Germline V gene lookup returns CDR1 MNHEY and CDR2 SMNVEV (reference sequence).

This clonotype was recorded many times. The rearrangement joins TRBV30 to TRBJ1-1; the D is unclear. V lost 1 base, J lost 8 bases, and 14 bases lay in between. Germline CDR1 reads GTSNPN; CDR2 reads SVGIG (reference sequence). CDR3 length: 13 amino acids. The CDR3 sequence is CAWSAGRFREAFF. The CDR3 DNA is TGTGCCTGGAGTGCGGGTCGGTTTAGGGAAGCTTTCTTT. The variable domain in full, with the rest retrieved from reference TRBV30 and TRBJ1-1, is SQTIHQWPATLVQPVGSPLSLECTVEGTSNPNLYWYRQAAGRGLQLLFYSVGIGQISSEVPQNLSASRPQDRQFILSSKKLLLSDSGFYLCAWSAGRFREAFFGQGTRLTVV.

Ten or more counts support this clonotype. CDR3 region: CAWSPHHTDTQYF. CDR3 sequence (DNA): TGTGCCTGGAGCCCTCACCACACAGATACGCAGTATTTT. The rearrangement links TRBV30 to TRBJ2-3; D is unclear. V dropped 3 bases and J dropped 2 bases, with 9 bases sitting between them. Germline V gene data show CDR1 as GTSNPN and CDR2 as SVGIG (reference sequence). The CDR3 totals 13 residues.

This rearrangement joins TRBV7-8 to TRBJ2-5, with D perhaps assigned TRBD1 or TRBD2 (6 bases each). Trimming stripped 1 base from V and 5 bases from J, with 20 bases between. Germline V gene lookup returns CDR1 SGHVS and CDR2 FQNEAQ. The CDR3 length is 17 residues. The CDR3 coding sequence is TGTGCCAGCAGCTTAGTAGGGGTGCGCCGGGGGCGGGAGACCCAGTACTTC. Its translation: CASSLVGVRRGRETQYF.

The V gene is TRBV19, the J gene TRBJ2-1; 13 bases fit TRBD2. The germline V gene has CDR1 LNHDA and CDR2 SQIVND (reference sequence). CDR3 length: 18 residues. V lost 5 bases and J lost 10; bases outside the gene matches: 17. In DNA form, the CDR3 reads TGTGCCAGTAGTCCACGGACAATCGGACTAGCGGGAGCACAAGAGCAGTTCTTC. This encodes CASSPRTIGLAGAQEQFF.

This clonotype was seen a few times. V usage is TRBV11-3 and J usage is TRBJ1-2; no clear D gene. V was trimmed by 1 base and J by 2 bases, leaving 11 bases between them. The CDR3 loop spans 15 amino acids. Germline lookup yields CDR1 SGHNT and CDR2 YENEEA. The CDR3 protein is CASSLGFIFNYGYTF. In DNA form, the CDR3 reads TGTGCCAGCAGCTTAGGATTTATCTTCAACTATGGCTACACCTTC.